Each of the 32 T cell receptor beta chains below was sequenced from the same sample in a study of T-cell memory formation after mild COVID-19. TCRdb called the 5' RACE reads again in MiXCR, with one record for every CDR3 protein. This table holds 390,000 or so distinct CDR3 sequences, about 16% found once. The source material was PBMCs or a T cell subset sorted from them (not recorded which). The receptors here all came from a man between 18 and 35 years old who had mild COVID-19 (a few samples of this study predate the infection). Cell type and time point are not known.

This clonotype was observed many times. The CDR3 DNA follows: TGTGCCAGCGGTACTAGCGGGGGGGGAACAGATACGCAGTATTTT. This codes for CASGTSGGGTDTQYF. This chain connects TRBV7-2 to TRBJ2-3, with 13 bases that match TRBD2. This CDR3 spans 15 amino acids. Germline CDR1 and CDR2: SGHTA and FQGNSA. The V gene end was trimmed by 8 bases and the J gene end by 3 bases; junction bases not matched to a gene: 5.

The CDR3 sequence: CASRQHSQETQYF. The CDR3 region has the DNA TGTGCCAGCAGACAGCACTCCCAAGAGACCCAGTACTTC. The chain couples TRBV6-5 to TRBJ2-5; D gene unclear. Germline V gene lookup returns CDR1 MNHEY and CDR2 SVGAGI. The CDR3 extends over 13 amino acids. Trimming left V 6 bases short and J 1 base short, with 9 bases between.

This clonotype was seen ten or more times. One end of the junction varies from germline; a read error may be responsible. CDR3 region: CSVRGLAGDPYEQYF. CDR3 in DNA: TGCAGTGTTAGAGGGCTAGCGGGGGATCCCTACGAGCAGTACTTC. This sequence joins TRBV20-1 and TRBJ2-7, with 10 bases lining up with TRBD2. This CDR3 region has 15 residues. Germline V gene lookup returns CDR1 DFQATT and CDR2 SNEGSKA (reference sequence).

Only a few counts were recorded for this clonotype. This chain uses TRBV6-2 or TRBV6-3 with TRBJ2-2; no clear D. Trimming took off 3 bases at V and 6 bases at J, with 14 bases between the two ends. CDR3 size: 15 residues. Per the germline V gene, CDR1 is MNHEY and CDR2 is SVGEGT. The CDR3 nucleotides are TGTGCCAGCAGTTATCCCCCCCGGCCCCCCGGGGAGCTGTTTTTT. Its translation: CASSYPPRPPGELFF.

The chain is built from TRBV9 and TRBJ2-3; D not resolved. The CDR3 has 15 amino acids. Per the germline V gene, CDR1 is SGDLS and CDR2 is YYNGEE. V lost 0 bases to trimming and J lost 0 bases, with 8 bases between them. CDR3: CASSVESTSTDTQYF. The DNA of the CDR3 is TGTGCCAGCAGCGTAGAGTCAACTAGCACAGATACGCAGTATTTT.

This clonotype has a handful of counts. The chain combines TRBV28 with TRBJ2-7; D unresolved. The germline V gene encodes CDR1 MDHEN and CDR2 SYDVKM. V was pared by 4 bases and J by 2 bases, with 9 bases between. The CDR3 loop spans 13 amino acids. CDR3 nucleotides: TGTGCCAGCAGTTCGGGCAGGACCTACGAGCAGTACGTC. As protein: CASSSGRTYEQYV.

This clonotype was seen ten or more times. The V and J genes are TRBV12-3 or TRBV12-4 and TRBJ1-6, with D perhaps matching TRBD1 (5 bases). The CDR3 is 13 amino acids. V dropped 6 bases and J dropped 9 bases, with 12 bases sitting between them. The CDR3 nucleotides read TGTGCCAGCAGCCCCCAGACAGTTTCACCCCTCCACTTT. Translating gives CASSPQTVSPLHF.

This clonotype was detected only a few times. The J gene is TRBJ2-7, the V gene TRBV14, with D perhaps being TRBD1 or TRBD2 (5 bases each). Trimming cost V 0 bases and J 5 bases, with 17 bases left between them. The CDR3 is 16 residues long. Germline CDR1 and CDR2: SGHDN and FVKESK. This chain's CDR3 is CASSQDARGKVDEQYF. In DNA, the CDR3 is TGTGCCAGCAGCCAAGACGCGAGGGGAAAGGTGGACGAGCAGTACTTC. Combining the CDR3 with reference TRBV14 and TRBJ2-7 gives the whole variable domain EAGVTQFPSHSVIEKGQTVTLRCDPISGHDNLYWYRRVMGKEIKFLLHFVKESKQDESGMPNNRFLAERTGGTYSTLKVQPAELEDSGVYFCASSQDARGKVDEQYFGPGTRLTVT.

This clonotype was counted only a few times. The J gene is TRBJ2-2, the V gene TRBV5-1; TRBD2 matches 9 bases. The CDR3 runs to 16 residues. CDR1 is SGHRS, CDR2 YFSETQ, per germline. V was clipped by 4 bases and J by 3 bases; unmatched bases: 7. CDR3 protein: CASSPGSSGDTGELFF. CDR3 nucleotides: TGCGCCAGCAGCCCGGGGTCTAGCGGGGACACCGGGGAGCTGTTTTTT. Variable domain in full (rest from reference TRBV5-1 and TRBJ2-2): KAGVTQTPRYLIKTRGQQVTLSCSPISGHRSVSWYQQTPGQGLQFLFEYFSETQRNKGNFPGRFSGRQFSNSRSEMNVSTLELGDSALYLCASSPGSSGDTGELFFGEGSRLTVL.

The chain joins TRBV6-5 to TRBJ1-4; a possible D gene is TRBD1 (5 bases). This CDR3 region has 14 residues. Germline V lookup: CDR1 MNHEY, CDR2 SVGAGI. V was trimmed by 6 bases and J by 4 bases, leaving 12 bases between them. This CDR3 is CASSFDSLNEKLFF. For the CDR3, the DNA is TGTGCCAGCAGCTTCGACAGCCTTAATGAAAAACTGTTTTTT.

This clonotype was seen many times. The chain uses TRBV7-3 and TRBJ1-5; D is undetermined. Per germline, CDR1 SGHTA and CDR2 FQGTGA. The germline V and J ends were trimmed by 0 bases and 5 bases, with 8 bases remaining between them. The CDR3 totals 14 residues. CDR3: CASSLTPSDQPQHF. CDR3 bases: TGTGCCAGCAGCTTAACGCCCTCTGATCAGCCCCAGCATTTT. The whole variable domain, remainder taken from reference TRBV7-3 and TRBJ1-5, is GAGVSQTPSNKVTEKGKYVELRCDPISGHTALYWYRQSLGQGPEFLIYFQGTGAADDSGLPNDRFFAVRPEGSVSTLKIQRTERGDSAVYLCASSLTPSDQPQHFGDGTRLSIL.

This clonotype has at least ten counts. The rearrangement joins TRBV5-5 to TRBJ2-2; D may correspond to TRBD1 or TRBD2 (6 bases each). The germline V and J ends were trimmed by 0 bases and 4 bases, with 16 bases remaining between them. There are 17 residues in the CDR3. CDR1 is SGHKS and CDR2 is YYEKEE in the germline V gene (reference sequence). The DNA of the CDR3 is TGTGCCAGCAGCTTGGGAATACGGGGGCGTAGCACCGGGGAGCTGTTTTTT. This sequence encodes CASSLGIRGRSTGELFF.

The sample holds a few counts of this clonotype. V usage is TRBV4-1 and J usage is TRBJ1-1; D remains ambiguous. V lost 0 bases and J 3 bases, leaving 14 bases between the germline ends. In germline, CDR1 is MGHRA, CDR2 YSYEKL. This CDR3 is 16 amino acids long. The CDR3 sequence: CASSQEAGREYTEAFF. CDR3 nucleotide sequence: TGCGCCAGCAGCCAAGAGGCCGGTCGGGAGTACACTGAAGCTTTCTTT.

This chain links TRBV25-1 with TRBJ1-2; tentatively, D is TRBD1 (5 bases). Germline V gene sequence: CDR1 MGHDK, CDR2 SYGVNS. V lost 5 bases, J lost 3 bases, and 10 bases lay in between. This CDR3 comprises 13 residues. The DNA of the CDR3 is TGTGCCAGCAGTAAAGGCAGGGACTATGGCTACACCTTC. The encoded protein is CASSKGRDYGYTF.

Only a few counts were recorded for this clonotype. This chain links TRBV7-3 with TRBJ2-3; 8 nucleotides line up with TRBD2. With 5 bases clipped from V and 4 bases from J, the junction kept 8 bases outside the gene matches. Per germline, CDR1 SGHTA and CDR2 FQGTGA. The CDR3 runs 15 residues. The CDR3 sequence: CASSQGTSEADTQYF. The CDR3 DNA follows: TGTGCCAGCAGCCAAGGGACTAGTGAGGCAGATACGCAGTATTTT.

The chain employs TRBV7-2 and TRBJ1-3; 7 nucleotides agree with TRBD1. V shed 3 bases and J 2 bases; nucleotides not matched to a gene: 4. This CDR3 is built from 15 residues. Germline loops: CDR1 SGHTA, CDR2 FQGNSA. The CDR3 sequence: CASSFTTGTGNTIYF. Here the CDR3 DNA reads TGTGCCAGCAGCTTTACGACAGGGACTGGAAACACCATATATTTT.

A few counts support this clonotype. The chain joins TRBV7-9 to TRBJ2-6; TRBD1 matches at 9 bases. Trimming cost V 6 bases and J 4 bases; bases outside gene matches: 4. The CDR3 is 15 residues long. The germline gives CDR1 SEHNR, CDR2 FQNEAQ (reference sequence). This CDR3 is CASSPQGAGANVLTF. In DNA, the CDR3 is TGTGCCAGCAGTCCACAGGGGGCCGGGGCCAACGTCCTGACTTTC.

The J gene is TRBJ2-4, the V gene TRBV9; D uncertain. Germline CDR1 is SGDLS and CDR2 is YYNGEE. This CDR3 has 13 residues. Trimming stripped 4 bases from V and 8 bases from J, with 13 bases between. For the CDR3, the DNA is TGTGCCAGCAGCCGACAAATGTGGGACATTCAGTACTTC. This encodes CASSRQMWDIQYF.

There are a few counts of this clonotype. This chain joins TRBV27 and TRBJ2-3, with D hard to call. The CDR3 consists of 12 residues. CDR1 MNHEY and CDR2 SMNVEV come from the germline V gene (reference sequence). The V end lost 3 bases, the J end lost 4 bases, and 5 bases lay between the germline ends. The CDR3, as DNA: TGTGCCAGCAGTTTTCCGCCAGATACGCAGTATTTT. Its protein is CASSFPPDTQYF.

This clonotype has just a few counts. The V and J genes are TRBV10-3 and TRBJ2-5; D is ambiguous. Per germline, CDR1 ENHRY and CDR2 SYGVKD. The CDR3 is 15 amino acids. V was shortened by 0 bases and J by 1 base, with 9 bases between the two germline ends. Here the CDR3 reads CAISESNGPQETQYF. CDR3 DNA: TGTGCCATCAGTGAGTCTAACGGACCCCAAGAGACCCAGTACTTC.

This rearrangement joins TRBV7-2 to TRBJ2-5; tentatively, D is TRBD2 (6 bases). The CDR3 covers 14 residues. Trimming left V 4 bases short and J 3 bases short, with 12 bases between. CDR1 and CDR2 (germline): SGHTA, FQGNSA. Here the CDR3 reads CASSSRGVEETQYF. The CDR3 DNA is TGTGCCAGCAGCTCCCGCGGGGTGGAAGAGACCCAGTACTTC. Combining the CDR3 with reference TRBV7-2 and TRBJ2-5 gives the whole variable domain GAGVSQSPSNKVTEKGKDVELRCDPISGHTALYWYRQSLGQGLEFLIYFQGNSAPDKSGLPSDRFSAERTGGSVSTLTIQRTQQEDSAVYLCASSSRGVEETQYFGPGTRLLVL.

This clonotype has ten or more counts. V and J are TRBV12-3 or TRBV12-4 and TRBJ2-3; the D is unclear. V was trimmed by 5 bases and J by 1 base, leaving 13 bases between them. This CDR3 contains 15 residues. The CDR3 coding sequence is TGTGCCAGCAGTCCACAGTTTTCGGGCACAGATACGCAGTATTTT. This encodes CASSPQFSGTDTQYF.

The genes are TRBV19 and TRBJ1-6, with D perhaps TRBD1 (5 bases). V lost 3 bases to trimming and J lost 3 bases, with 9 bases between them. There are 15 residues in the CDR3. The germline V gene has CDR1 LNHDA and CDR2 SQIVND (reference sequence). DNA of the CDR3: TGTGCCAGTAGTATCGCAGGGAACTATAATTCACCCCTCCACTTT. Its protein is CASSIAGNYNSPLHF.

This clonotype showed up just a few times. V gene TRBV12-3 or TRBV12-4 combines with J gene TRBJ1-2, with D hard to call. The CDR3 length is 16 residues. V was clipped by 5 bases and J by 2 bases, with 18 bases between them. CDR3 nucleotides: TGTGCCAGCAGTCCAAGTCCATACAGCGGGAACTATGGCTACACCTTC. Translation gives CASSPSPYSGNYGYTF.

Here the CDR3 reads CASSSPGIGGGTTDTQYF. The CDR3 DNA reads as TGTGCCAGCAGCTCCCCAGGAATTGGCGGGGGGACCACAGATACGCAGTATTTT. This chain joins TRBV7-6 and TRBJ2-3; 8 bases map to TRBD2. The CDR3 covers 18 residues. Looked up from germline, CDR1 is SGHVS and CDR2 is FNYEAQ. J lost 2 bases, V lost 4 bases, and 14 bases had no gene match.

At least ten counts were recorded for this clonotype. The chain couples TRBV19 to TRBJ1-1; TRBD1 might be the D (6 bases). CDR3 length: 14 residues. V lost 7 bases to trimming and J lost 5 bases, with 17 bases between them. The V gene's germline CDR1 is LNHDA and CDR2 SQIVND (reference sequence). Here the CDR3 reads CASTARGPRTEAFF. The CDR3 DNA sequence: TGTGCCAGTACCGCCAGGGGACCGAGAACTGAAGCTTTCTTT.

This clonotype was seen ten or more times. V gene TRBV6-5 combines with J gene TRBJ2-7; D might be TRBD1 or TRBD2, each matching 5 bases. The CDR3 consists of 14 residues. Trimming cost V 6 bases and J 4 bases, with 16 bases left between them. Germline lookup yields CDR1 MNHEY and CDR2 SVGAGI. Here the CDR3 DNA reads TGTGCCAGCAGCCAACCGGGACCTCCTTACGAGCAGTACTTC. Translating gives CASSQPGPPYEQYF.

Only a few counts were recorded for this clonotype. The J gene is TRBJ2-3, the V gene TRBV24-1; 8 bases align to TRBD1. The V gene end was trimmed by 2 bases and the J gene end by 4 bases; junction bases not matched to a gene: 4. Germline-derived CDR1 and CDR2 are KGHDR and SFDVKD. This CDR3 has 15 amino acids. CDR3 in DNA: TGTGCCACCAGTGATTCGATGACAGGGGCAGATACGCAGTATTTT. It yields the protein CATSDSMTGADTQYF.

This clonotype has a handful of counts. This chain uses TRBV7-2 with TRBJ2-7, with TRBD1 matching 7 bases. J lost 3 bases, V lost 5 bases, and 13 bases had no gene match. In germline, CDR1 is SGHTA, CDR2 FQGNSA. CDR3 length equals 16 residues. The CDR3 DNA reads TGTGCCAGCAGCCCCCGGGACAGCAAGGATGGCTACGAGCAGTACTTC. Protein: CASSPRDSKDGYEQYF.

This clonotype was counted between two and nine times. The chain uses TRBV5-1 and TRBJ1-2; TRBD1 aligns across 8 bases. J lost 4 bases, V lost 3 bases, and 11 bases had no gene match. Germline loops: CDR1 SGHRS, CDR2 YFSETQ. The CDR3 extends over 16 amino acids. In DNA, the CDR3 is TGCGCCAGCAGCTCCGCTGGGGCAGGGGGCGGCTATGGCTACACCTTC. Protein product: CASSSAGAGGGYGYTF.

This clonotype was detected only a few times. The chain has TRBV9 and TRBJ2-3; TRBD1 or TRBD2 may be the D gene (6 bases each). This CDR3 has 15 amino acids. V was shortened by 0 bases and J by 0 bases, with 8 bases between the two germline ends. CDR1 is SGDLS, CDR2 YYNGEE, per germline. The CDR3 bases are TGTGCCAGCAGCGTAGCGGGGGCTAGCACAGATACGCAGTATTTT. Protein product: CASSVAGASTDTQYF.

This rearrangement joins TRBV10-3 to TRBJ2-7; TRBD2 aligns across 7 bases. Germline V gives CDR1 ENHRY, CDR2 SYGVKD. V shed 7 bases and J 3 bases; nucleotides not matched to a gene: 6. This CDR3 region has 13 residues. CDR3 coding DNA: TGTGCCATCAAGAGCGGGGAGATCTACGAGCAGTACTTC. Protein: CAIKSGEIYEQYF.